This TCR beta chain appears in the sequencing data of a study of blood T cell repertoires in COVID-19 (dated by TCRdb to the early 2020s). For context, the study as a whole: Samples from collaborators originated in the United States, Italy and Spain and spanned both the acute and convalescent phases of COVID-19. The prospective study material was composed of cDNA or gDNA derived from T cells, B-cell-depleted T cells, or PBMCs. Samples were obtained from the ongoing ImmuneRACE study (first 160 participants) and from about 1,300 subjects provided by 6 global collaborators. The repertoires were made available in a free public database intended to serve as a resource for research on the immune response to SARS-CoV-2. Where HLA class I and class II types were available, the types were taken from metadata supplied by the sample provider, not from assay-based typing. Sample metadata almost always included a de-identified subject ID, COVID-19 status, age in years and sex. The dataset comprised deeply sampled blood TCRbeta repertoires from subjects exposed to, actively infected with, or recovered from COVID-19.

TCRbeta CDR3 regions were amplified from genomic DNA using the immunoSEQ Assay, a bias-controlled multiplex PCR. The source study handled its data this way. Nucleated cell counts per sample were estimated from amplification of reference gene primers within the assay. To quantify the absolute abundance of each unique TCRbeta CDR3 rearrangement, sequence reads were collapsed and filtered. For each sample, productive Simpson clonality was calculated as the square root of Simpson's diversity index across productive rearrangements. Drawn from immuneACCESS, this table holds only the in-frame rearrangements with V and J called that TCRdb kept. Clones are partly lost; checked studies trace under half to an unresolved V gene and leave the rest unexplained. V and J calls plus clone size are reproduced from that table; the DNA served to infer D and trimming. This sample has just under 80,000 clones in its table, and roughly 88% of those were observed once. The ten top clones hold roughly 45% of the sample.

Overall results and qualifications from the work: The amount of clinical and demographic metadata varied by source and participant and was provided uncurated.

The CDR3 covers 15 residues, taking in both the cysteine and the phenylalanine. Only the CDR3 portion is preserved as DNA: 45 bases, with reading frame beginning at the first base. Per the germline V gene (reference sequence), MNHEY is the CDR1 and SMNVEV is the CDR2. For this chain, trimming is 5 bases at the V end and 5 bases at the J end, and the number of junction bases without a gene match is 6. Of note for this clone: Its recognized antigen is unknown. One base away there is no much larger clone; base qualities are not given.

Collaborating institutions collected whole blood in K2EDTA tubes following their own protocols. For TCRbeta analysis, collaborator samples were shipped as frozen whole blood, as isolated PBMCs, or as DNA extracted from either sample type. This chain joins TRBV27 to TRBJ1-4, with TRBD1 matching 9 junction bases. Sequencing was done on a sample of peripheral blood. This receptor was taken from a human donor in a cohort sampled during active COVID-19. The CDR3 is CASSPVTGGNEKLFF. In nucleotide form, the sequence is TGTGCCAGCAGTCCGGTGACAGGGGGAAATGAAAAACTGTTTTTT.